These 10 T cell receptor beta chains originate from one sample sequenced in a study of shared clonotypes between healthy human individuals. CD45RO-negative, CCR7-positively selected cells formed the naive CD8 fraction, excluding terminally differentiated effector memory CD45RA+ cells. Clones were sequenced by immunoSEQ multiplex PCR, and TCRdb holds only the in-frame ones, with some missing. The table has some 2 million clones, approximately 94% seen once. Material: naive CD8+ T cells sorted from blood. All receptors come from a man aged 18 to 30 in good health.

The chain couples TRBV6-5 to TRBJ2-7, with 7 bases aligning to TRBD2. V lost 6 bases, J lost 5 bases, and 7 bases stayed unmatched. This CDR3 comprises 13 residues. Germline assignment: CDR1 MNHEY and CDR2 SVGAGI. The CDR3 is CASSGSGRDEQYF. In DNA, the CDR3 is TGTGCCAGCAGCGGATCGGGGAGGGACGAGCAGTACTTC.

The sample holds many counts of this clone. The chain joins TRBV6-6 to TRBJ2-4, with D tentatively TRBD2 (7 bases). Germline loops: CDR1 MNHNY, CDR2 SVGAGI (reference sequence). V lost 4 bases and J 5 bases, leaving 18 bases between the germline ends. The CDR3 length is 16 residues. In DNA, the CDR3 is TGTGCCAGCAGTTTTCCTTCGGGGGGCAATGAAAACATTCAGTACTTC. Residues: CASSFPSGGNENIQYF.

This sequence joins TRBV7-9 and TRBJ1-2, with D possibly matching TRBD1 (6 bases). The CDR3 is 15 amino acids. Trimming stripped 5 bases from V and 4 bases from J, with 17 bases between. The V gene's germline CDR1 is SEHNR and CDR2 FQNEAQ (reference sequence). The CDR3 here is CASSPPDRLLYGYTF. CDR3 DNA: TGTGCCAGCAGCCCCCCTGACAGGCTGCTCTATGGCTACACCTTC.

About this clone itself: Other DNA sequences in the same sample also yield this CDR3. The chain joins TRBV7-9 to TRBJ2-2; tentatively, D is TRBD1 (5 bases). V shed 5 bases and J shed 2 bases, with 18 bases lying between them. CDR1 SEHNR and CDR2 FQNEAQ come from the germline V gene (reference sequence). The CDR3 is 17 residues long. As DNA, the CDR3 is TGTGCCAGCAGCCCCACCCCCGGGCAGGGAAACACCGGGGAGCTGTTTTTT. It is translated as CASSPTPGQGNTGELFF.

This chain joins TRBV7-2 and TRBJ2-7; 7 bases align to TRBD2. V trimming: 1 base; J trimming: 0 bases; junction bases outside the gene matches: 3. Germline V lookup: CDR1 SGHTA, CDR2 FQGNSA. The CDR3 has 15 amino acids. CDR3 in DNA: TGTGCCAGCAGCTTAGGGGCTAGCGGCTCCTACGAGCAGTACTTC. Translating gives CASSLGASGSYEQYF.

This chain uses TRBV20-1 with TRBJ1-2; 7 nucleotides agree with TRBD1. Trimming at V came to 6 bases and at J to 6 bases, leaving 4 bases not matched to a gene. The CDR3 runs 11 residues. The V gene's germline CDR1 is DFQATT and CDR2 SNEGSKA (reference sequence). CDR3 amino acids: CSAPGGDGYTF. The CDR3, as DNA: TGCAGTGCACCAGGGGGTGATGGCTACACCTTC.

The gene calls are TRBV2 and TRBJ2-7, with D tentatively TRBD1 (6 bases). The CDR3 totals 12 residues. Germline lookup yields CDR1 SNHLY and CDR2 FYNNEI. Deletions cut 6 bases from V and 3 bases from J, with 9 bases between. In DNA, the CDR3 is TGTGCCAGCAGGGTGGACAGCTACGAGCAGTACTTC. Translating gives CASRVDSYEQYF.

With respect to this clone: The identical CDR3 is also encoded by other nucleotide sequences in the sample. The CDR3 DNA sequence: TGTGCCAGCAGCTTATTTGATGGGAACACTGAAGCTTTCTTT. Protein: CASSLFDGNTEAFF. The chain has TRBV7-9 and TRBJ1-1, with D uncertain. Trimming took 2 bases from V and 1 from J, leaving 8 bases between them. The CDR3 loop spans 14 amino acids. Germline CDR1 reads SEHNR; CDR2 reads FQNEAQ (reference sequence). The whole variable domain, filled in from reference TRBV7-9 and TRBJ1-1, reads DTGVSQNPRHKITKRGQNVTFRCDPISEHNRLYWYRQTLGQGPEFLTYFQNEAQLEKSRLLSDRFSAERPKGSFSTLEIQRTEQGDSAMYLCASSLFDGNTEAFFGQGTRLTVV.

The V gene is TRBV13, the J gene TRBJ2-3; 7 bases are a match to TRBD2. After removal of 2 bases from V and 1 base from J, the junction contained 6 bases not matched to a gene. The CDR3 runs to 16 residues. CDR1 and CDR2 (germline): PRHDT, FYEKMQ (reference sequence). Here the CDR3 DNA reads TGTGCCAGCAGCTTATGGGCTAGCGGACGCACAGATACGCAGTATTTT. It specifies CASSLWASGRTDTQYF. Complete variable domain (other parts from reference TRBV13 and TRBJ2-3): AAGVIQSPRHLIKEKRETATLKCYPIPRHDTVYWYQQGPGQDPQFLISFYEKMQSDKGSIPDRFSAQQFSDYHSELNMSSLELGDSALYFCASSLWASGRTDTQYFGPGTRLTVL.

The V gene is TRBV14, the J gene TRBJ2-3; D not resolved. Germline loops: CDR1 SGHDN, CDR2 FVKESK. The CDR3 covers 16 residues. The V end was cut by 3 bases, the J end by 4 bases, with 17 bases between. Here the CDR3 DNA reads TGTGCCAGCAGCCACCCGTTTATGGGGTTGGCAGATACGCAGTATTTT. Translated, it gives CASSHPFMGLADTQYF.